The 32 T cell receptor beta chains below all came from one sample that was sequenced in a study of blood T cell repertoires in COVID-19. Measured with immunoSEQ multiplex PCR; TCRdb has only the in-frame clones, and not every one. The table lists over 85,000 clones, 75% to 80% of them singletons. Material: peripheral blood. Every receptor here comes from a woman aged 80 or over with active or convalescent COVID-19.

The chain recombines TRBV19 with TRBJ1-2; D is possibly TRBD1 (5 bases). The CDR3 runs 15 residues. The germline V gene has CDR1 LNHDA and CDR2 SQIVND (reference sequence). V lost 1 base and J lost 4, with 13 bases in between. Here the CDR3 reads CASSIGGKPAYGYTF. CDR3 sequence (DNA): TGTGCCAGTAGTATAGGGGGCAAGCCGGCCTATGGCTACACCTTC.

The table lists this clone with a count of one. The chain is built from TRBV28 and TRBJ1-2; 8 bases agree with TRBD1. J gave up 7 bases and V 5 bases, and 12 bases lay outside the gene matches. The CDR3 sequence is 15 residues long. The germline CDR1 and CDR2 sequences are MDHEN and SYDVKM. CDR3 nucleotide sequence: TGTGCCAGCAGTGACTTACAGGGGGGACTCGGTGGCTACACCTTC. Protein sequence: CASSDLQGGLGGYTF.

The chain joins TRBV7-7 to TRBJ2-1; 7 bases are a match to TRBD2. CDR3 length: 14 amino acids. V was pared by 5 bases and J by 10 bases, with 11 bases of the junction left unmatched. Germline loops: CDR1 SSHAT, CDR2 FNYEAQ (reference sequence). This CDR3 reads CASSRWEGPGEQFF. The CDR3 coding sequence is TGTGCCAGCAGCCGGTGGGAGGGCCCGGGCGAGCAGTTCTTC. Filled out from reference TRBV7-7 and TRBJ2-1, the complete variable domain reads GAGVSQSPRYKVTKRGQDVTLRCDPISSHATLYWYQQALGQGPEFLTYFNYEAQPDKSGLPSDRFSAERPEGSISTLTIQRTEQRDSAMYRCASSRWEGPGEQFFGPGTRLTVL.

This clone was detected once. V is TRBV27 and J is TRBJ2-1; a possible D gene is TRBD1 (6 bases). This CDR3 is built from 15 residues. Between the trimmed V and J ends, which lost 8 bases and 0 bases, there was a span of 14 bases. Germline CDR1 and CDR2: MNHEY and SMNVEV (reference sequence). The CDR3 sequence: CASRTVLSSYNEQFF. The CDR3, as DNA: TGTGCCAGCCGGACAGTACTTAGCTCCTACAATGAGCAGTTCTTC.

The chain links TRBV30 to TRBJ1-3; 7 bases are shared with TRBD1. V lost 2 bases to trimming and J lost 2 bases; unmatched junction nucleotides: 3. The CDR3 contains 14 residues. Germline CDR1 GTSNPN, CDR2 SVGIG (reference sequence). The chain's CDR3 is CAWSKTGAGNTIYF. The CDR3 DNA reads TGTGCCTGGAGTAAAACAGGGGCTGGAAACACCATATATTTT.

This clone was counted a single time. The V gene is TRBV3-1 (or the pseudogene TRBV3-2), the J gene TRBJ2-7, with 8 bases matching TRBD2. Germline values: CDR1 LGHDT, CDR2 YNNKEL (reference sequence). V gave up 3 bases and J gave up 3 bases; unmatched junction bases: 4. The CDR3 is 14 residues long. DNA of the CDR3: TGTGCCAGCAGCCACGTCACTAGCGGCTACGAGCAGTACTTC. Translation: CASSHVTSGYEQYF.

The genes are TRBV18 and TRBJ1-3, with D perhaps matching TRBD1 (5 bases). Germline V CDR1 and CDR2: KGHSH, LQKENI. The V and J ends lost 2 bases and 3 bases respectively, with 11 bases between them. CDR3 length: 15 residues. The CDR3 loop reads CASSPWGALGNTIYF. For the CDR3, the DNA is TGTGCCAGCTCACCATGGGGCGCGCTTGGAAACACCATATATTTT.

The genes are TRBV24-1 and TRBJ2-5; the D gene is possibly TRBD2 (6 bases). Trimming took 1 base from V and 4 from J, leaving 6 bases between them. The CDR3 is 13 amino acids. Germline V lookup: CDR1 KGHDR, CDR2 SFDVKD. The CDR3 is CATSDFGGETQYF. The CDR3 region has the DNA TGTGCCACCAGTGATTTCGGGGGAGAGACCCAGTACTTC.

There are a few counts of this clone. The gene calls are TRBV19 and TRBJ2-5; D call uncertain. The CDR3 extends over 14 amino acids. Germline V gene data show CDR1 as LNHDA and CDR2 as SQIVND (reference sequence). Between the trimmed V and J ends, which lost 5 bases and 7 bases, there was a span of 17 bases. The chain's CDR3 is CASSWVSKSGTQYF. The CDR3 DNA reads TGTGCCAGTAGTTGGGTTTCAAAATCGGGGACCCAGTACTTC.

This clone was found a few times. This chain uses TRBV30 with TRBJ2-7; 8 bases match TRBD2. CDR1 GTSNPN and CDR2 SVGIG come from the germline V gene (reference sequence). This CDR3 comprises 12 residues. V gave up 0 bases and J gave up 11 bases; unmatched junction bases: 6. This chain's CDR3 is CAWSVAGGVEYF. The CDR3 DNA is TGTGCCTGGAGTGTTGCGGGGGGTGTGGAGTACTTC.

The gene calls are TRBV20-1 and TRBJ2-3; D gene uncertain. The CDR3 totals 15 residues. The V gene's germline CDR1 is DFQATT and CDR2 SNEGSKA (reference sequence). Deletions cut 3 bases from V and 2 bases from J, with 15 bases between. The CDR3: CSASIFADNTDTQYF. The CDR3 nucleotides read TGCAGTGCTAGTATCTTCGCGGATAACACAGATACGCAGTATTTT.

The gene calls are TRBV7-4 and TRBJ2-7; D unresolved. CDR1 is SGHVT and CDR2 is SQSDAQ in the germline V gene. The CDR3 spans 14 residues. V dropped 4 bases and J dropped 4 bases, with 14 bases sitting between them. CDR3 protein: CASSSPVALYEQYF. The CDR3 DNA is TGTGCCAGCAGCTCGCCGGTAGCACTTTACGAGCAGTACTTC.

The chain is built from TRBV27 and TRBJ1-1; 9 nucleotides agree with TRBD1. Trimming cost V 7 bases and J 0 bases; bases outside gene matches: 6. CDR3 size: 15 residues. From germline, CDR1 is MNHEY and CDR2 SMNVEV (reference sequence). The DNA for the CDR3 is TGTGCCAGCAAAGCCGGGACAGGGATGAACACTGAAGCTTTCTTT. Translating it yields CASKAGTGMNTEAFF.

This chain uses TRBV5-1 with TRBJ2-1; D unresolved. This CDR3 spans 13 amino acids. Trimming left V 0 bases short and J 9 bases short, with 10 bases between. In germline, CDR1 is SGHRS, CDR2 YFSETQ. The CDR3 DNA follows: TGCGCCAGCAGCTTGGCTTGGCCGGGTGAGCAGTTCTTC. Its translation is CASSLAWPGEQFF.

The chain carries TRBV7-9 and TRBJ2-5; no reliable D call. The CDR3 runs to 15 residues. The germline V gene encodes CDR1 SEHNR and CDR2 FQNEAQ (reference sequence). Trimming pared 0 bases from V and 5 bases from J, leaving 13 bases between. CDR3 sequence reads: CASSLAGMLWETQYF. The CDR3 nucleotides read TGTGCCAGCAGCTTAGCGGGCATGCTTTGGGAGACCCAGTACTTC. Looking up the rest from reference TRBV7-9 and TRBJ2-5 gives the full variable domain: DTGVSQNPRHKITKRGQNVTFRCDPISEHNRLYWYRQTLGQGPEFLTYFQNEAQLEKSRLLSDRFSAERPKGSFSTLEIQRTEQGDSAMYLCASSLAGMLWETQYFGPGTRLLVL.

The V and J genes are TRBV12-2 and TRBJ2-6; TRBD2 is the table's D call, not checked against the DNA. TRBV12-2 is termed a pseudogene. The CDR3 sequence is 17 residues long. The DNA for the CDR3 is TGTGCAAGTCGCTTCTCTAATTGCCGCTCTGGGGCCAACGTCCTGACTTTC. Its translation: CASRFSNCRSGANVLTF.

This sequence joins TRBV10-3 and TRBJ2-3; 8 bases map to TRBD2. CDR1 ENHRY and CDR2 SYGVKD come from the germline V gene. The CDR3 consists of 15 residues. V shed 4 bases and J 2 bases; nucleotides not matched to a gene: 5. The CDR3 is CAISGPTSDTDTQYF. The CDR3 DNA reads as TGTGCCATCAGTGGACCGACTAGCGACACAGATACGCAGTATTTT.

The V gene is TRBV23-1, the J gene TRBJ2-4; D may be TRBD1 (5 bases). TRBV23-1 has ORF status, its function being uncertain. The CDR3 contains 15 residues. V dropped 3 bases and J dropped 5 bases, with 14 bases sitting between them. The CDR3: CASSHPTVVQNIQYF. Written as DNA, the CDR3 is TGCGCCAGCAGTCACCCGACAGTTGTCCAAAACATTCAGTACTTC.

The CDR3 nucleotides are TGTGCCAGCAGATCAACAGGGAATCAGCCCCAGCATTTT. Translating it yields CASRSTGNQPQHF. This chain links TRBV6-5 with TRBJ1-5, with TRBD1 as a possible D gene (6 bases). This CDR3 has 13 residues. V dropped 6 bases and J dropped 4 bases, with 10 bases sitting between them. CDR1 and CDR2 (germline): MNHEY, SVGAGI.

This chain links TRBV29-1 with TRBJ2-2; D remains ambiguous. Trimming took 2 bases from V and 4 from J, leaving 11 bases between them. The CDR3 is 14 residues long. The germline V gene encodes CDR1 SQVTM and CDR2 ANQGSEA. The DNA for the CDR3 is TGCAGCGTTGAATTGATAACTCGCACCGGGGAGCTGTTTTTT. Amino acids: CSVELITRTGELFF.

The chain couples TRBV7-2 to TRBJ2-3; TRBD1 aligns across 9 bases. The CDR3 spans 14 residues. Trimming took 5 bases from V and 2 from J; bases not matched to a gene: 2. CDR1 is SGHTA, CDR2 FQGNSA, per germline. CDR3 region: CASSRDRATDTQYF. Here the CDR3 DNA reads TGTGCCAGCAGCCGGGACAGGGCCACAGATACGCAGTATTTT.

The chain links TRBV5-1 to TRBJ2-5; 12 nucleotides agree with TRBD2. After removal of 0 bases from V and 1 base from J, the junction contained 4 bases not matched to a gene. Germline V CDR1 and CDR2: SGHRS, YFSETQ. This CDR3 comprises 17 residues. CDR3 nucleotide sequence: TGCGCCAGCAGCTTGGGGGGACTAGCGGGTACCCAAGAGACCCAGTACTTC. Translated, it gives CASSLGGLAGTQETQYF.

The rearrangement joins TRBV27 to TRBJ2-1; TRBD2 aligns across 10 bases. The ends lost 5 bases at V and 4 bases at J; junction bases unmatched: 8. CDR3 length: 16 amino acids. CDR1 and CDR2 (germline): MNHEY, SMNVEV (reference sequence). The CDR3 DNA sequence: TGTGCCAGCAGTCCCAGGGGACTAGCGCGGTACAATGAGCAGTTCTTC. This gives the protein CASSPRGLARYNEQFF.

J is TRBJ2-7 and V is TRBV14; D is uncertain. In germline, CDR1 is SGHDN, CDR2 FVKESK. V lost 3 bases to trimming and J lost 3 bases, with 9 bases between them. The CDR3 length is 13 residues. The CDR3 nucleotides are TGTGCCAGCAGCCATGTCCTATTCTACGAGCAGTACTTC. Protein product: CASSHVLFYEQYF. Based on the CDR3 plus reference TRBV14 and TRBJ2-7, the full variable domain is EAGVTQFPSHSVIEKGQTVTLRCDPISGHDNLYWYRRVMGKEIKFLLHFVKESKQDESGMPNNRFLAERTGGTYSTLKVQPAELEDSGVYFCASSHVLFYEQYFGPGTRLTVT.

The CDR3 is CASSSDKSNEKLFF. DNA for the CDR3: TGTGCCAGCAGCTCGGACAAATCAAATGAAAAACTGTTTTTT. The chain is built from TRBV2 and TRBJ1-4, with D perhaps TRBD1 (5 bases). V was cut by 6 bases and J by 5 bases, with 13 bases left in between. This CDR3 is 14 amino acids long. Germline lookup yields CDR1 SNHLY and CDR2 FYNNEI.

The sample holds one count of this clone. This chain uses TRBV4-2 with TRBJ2-7, with 10 positions matching TRBD1. The length of the CDR3 is 17 residues. V lost 8 bases to trimming and J lost 3 bases; unmatched junction nucleotides: 16. Germline assignment: CDR1 LGHNA and CDR2 YNFKEQ. In DNA form, the CDR3 reads TGTGCCAGCTGGGGAGGGCCGGGACAGGGGATGTTCTACGAGCAGTACTTC. The encoded protein is CASWGGPGQGMFYEQYF.

V usage is TRBV5-1 and J usage is TRBJ1-2; TRBD1 agrees at 11 bases. The V gene end was trimmed by 4 bases and the J gene end by 4 bases; junction bases not matched to a gene: 3. This CDR3 region has 14 residues. Germline V gives CDR1 SGHRS, CDR2 YFSETQ. CDR3 coding DNA: TGCGCCAGCAGCCCCGGGACAGGGGGCTATGGCTACACCTTC. The encoded protein is CASSPGTGGYGYTF.

This chain uses TRBV5-1 with TRBJ1-1; D is uncertain. Looked up from germline, CDR1 is SGHRS and CDR2 is YFSETQ. Trimming cost V 2 bases and J 0 bases, with 8 bases left between them. This CDR3 contains 14 residues. CDR3 sequence: CASSFSTMNTEAFF. As DNA, the CDR3 is TGCGCCAGCAGCTTCAGTACCATGAACACTGAAGCTTTCTTT. Full variable domain (rest looked up from reference TRBV5-1 and TRBJ1-1): KAGVTQTPRYLIKTRGQQVTLSCSPISGHRSVSWYQQTPGQGLQFLFEYFSETQRNKGNFPGRFSGRQFSNSRSEMNVSTLELGDSALYLCASSFSTMNTEAFFGQGTRLTVV.

V usage is TRBV5-4 and J usage is TRBJ2-7, with TRBD2 identical over 7 bases. This CDR3 has 15 amino acids. The trim removed 1 base at V and 7 bases at J, leaving 11 bases unmatched. Germline V gives CDR1 SGHNT, CDR2 YYREEE (reference sequence). Here the CDR3 DNA reads TGTGCCAGCAGCTTGAGGGGCGGTCTAGCGGAGGAGCAGTACTTC. Translating it yields CASSLRGGLAEEQYF.

The J gene is TRBJ2-3, the V gene TRBV4-2; TRBD2 agrees at 8 bases. The junction had 3 bases not matched to a gene; V was cut back by 4 bases and J by 3 bases. The CDR3 totals 14 residues. Germline CDR1 and CDR2: LGHNA and YNFKEQ. The DNA for the CDR3 is TGTGCCAGCAGCCGCGGACTAGCTACAGATACGCAGTATTTT. The encoded protein is CASSRGLATDTQYF.

The chain links TRBV5-1 to TRBJ2-2, with a weak D call TRBD1 (5 bases). The CDR3 spans 16 residues. Trimming stripped 4 bases from V and 3 bases from J, with 16 bases between. Germline V CDR1 and CDR2: SGHRS, YFSETQ. The CDR3 DNA reads as TGCGCCAGCAGCCCCTTTTCCCCCAGGGACACCGGGGAGCTGTTTTTT. Translation gives CASSPFSPRDTGELFF.

J is TRBJ1-5 and V is TRBV12-3 or TRBV12-4, with D possibly matching TRBD1 (5 bases). This CDR3 region has 12 residues. Between the trimmed V and J ends, which lost 4 bases and 11 bases, there was a span of 12 bases. CDR3 bases: TGTGCCAGCAGTTCCCGCCCCAGGGCCCAGCATTTT. This sequence encodes CASSSRPRAQHF.